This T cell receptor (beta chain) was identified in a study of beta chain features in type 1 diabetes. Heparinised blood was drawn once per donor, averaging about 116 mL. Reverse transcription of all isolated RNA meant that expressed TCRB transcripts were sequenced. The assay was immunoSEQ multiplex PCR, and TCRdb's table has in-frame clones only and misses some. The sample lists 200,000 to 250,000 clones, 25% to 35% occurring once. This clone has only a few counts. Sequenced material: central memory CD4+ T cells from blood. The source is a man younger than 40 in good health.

The CDR3 DNA sequence: TGCGCCAGCAGCCAAGATCGGGGGGGGACACGCTCCTACAATGAGCAGTTCTTC. Encoded protein: CASSQDRGGTRSYNEQFF. The genes are TRBV4-1 and TRBJ2-1, with 8 bases aligning to TRBD2. V gave up 0 bases and J gave up 0 bases; unmatched junction bases: 7. This CDR3 is 18 amino acids long. CDR1 is MGHRA and CDR2 is YSYEKL in the germline V gene.